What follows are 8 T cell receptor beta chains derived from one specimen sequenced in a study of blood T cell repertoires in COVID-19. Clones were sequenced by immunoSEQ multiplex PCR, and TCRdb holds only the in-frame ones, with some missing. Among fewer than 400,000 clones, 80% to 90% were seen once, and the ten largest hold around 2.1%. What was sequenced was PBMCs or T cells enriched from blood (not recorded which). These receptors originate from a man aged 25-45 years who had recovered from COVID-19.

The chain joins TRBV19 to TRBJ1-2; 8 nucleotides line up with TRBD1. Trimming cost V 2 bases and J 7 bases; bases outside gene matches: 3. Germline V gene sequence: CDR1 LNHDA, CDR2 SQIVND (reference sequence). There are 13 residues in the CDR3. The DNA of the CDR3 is TGTGCCAGTAGTATACAGGGGGCTCTTGGCTACACCTTC. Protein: CASSIQGALGYTF.

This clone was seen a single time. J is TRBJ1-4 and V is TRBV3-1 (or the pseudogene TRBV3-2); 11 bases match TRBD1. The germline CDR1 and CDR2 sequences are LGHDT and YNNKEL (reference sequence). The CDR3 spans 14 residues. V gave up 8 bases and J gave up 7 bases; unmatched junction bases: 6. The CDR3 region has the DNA TGTGCCAGCGCTTTGGGGACAGGGGGTGAAAAACTGTTTTTT. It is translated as CASALGTGGEKLFF.

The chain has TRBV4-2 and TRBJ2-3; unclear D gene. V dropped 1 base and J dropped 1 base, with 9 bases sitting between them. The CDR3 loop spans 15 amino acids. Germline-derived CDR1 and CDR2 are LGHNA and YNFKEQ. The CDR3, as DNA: TGTGCCAGCAGCCAAGGGGTTCGGGGCACAGATACGCAGTATTTT. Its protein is CASSQGVRGTDTQYF.

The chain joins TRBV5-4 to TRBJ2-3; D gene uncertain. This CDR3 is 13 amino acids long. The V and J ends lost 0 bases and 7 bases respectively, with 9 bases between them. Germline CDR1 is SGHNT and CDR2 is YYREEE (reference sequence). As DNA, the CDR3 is TGTGCCAGCAGCTTGGGGGCCTCAAATACGCAGTATTTT. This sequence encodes CASSLGASNTQYF. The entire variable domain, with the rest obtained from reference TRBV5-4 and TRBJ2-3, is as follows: ETGVTQSPTHLIKTRGQQVTLRCSSQSGHNTVSWYQQALGQGPQFIFQYYREEENGRGNFPPRFSGLQFPNYSSELNVNALELDDSALYLCASSLGASNTQYFGPGTRLTVL.

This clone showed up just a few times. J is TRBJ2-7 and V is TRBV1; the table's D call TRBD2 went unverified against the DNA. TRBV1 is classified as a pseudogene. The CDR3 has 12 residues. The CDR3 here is CTIDPGNLEQYF. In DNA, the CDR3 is TGCACCATAGACCCCGGGAATCTAGAGCAGTACTTC.

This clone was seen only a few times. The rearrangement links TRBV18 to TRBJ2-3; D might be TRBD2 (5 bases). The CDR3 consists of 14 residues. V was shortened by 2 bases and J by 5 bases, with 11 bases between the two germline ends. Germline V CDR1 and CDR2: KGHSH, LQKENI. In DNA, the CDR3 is TGTGCCAGCTCACCAGGCATTGGAGGAGATACGCAGTATTTT. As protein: CASSPGIGGDTQYF.

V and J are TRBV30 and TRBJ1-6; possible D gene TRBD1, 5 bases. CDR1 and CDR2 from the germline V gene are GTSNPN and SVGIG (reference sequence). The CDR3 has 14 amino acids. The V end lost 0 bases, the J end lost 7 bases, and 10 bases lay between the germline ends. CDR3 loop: CAWSVPQGNSPLHF. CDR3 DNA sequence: TGTGCCTGGAGTGTACCGCAGGGCAATTCACCCCTCCACTTT.

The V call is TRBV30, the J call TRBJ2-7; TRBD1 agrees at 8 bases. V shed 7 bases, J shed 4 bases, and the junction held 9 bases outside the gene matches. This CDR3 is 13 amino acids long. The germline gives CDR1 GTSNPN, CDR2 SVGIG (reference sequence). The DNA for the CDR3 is TGTGCCTCGGTGGACAGGGCGTCGTACGAGCAGTACTTC. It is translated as CASVDRASYEQYF.